One sample yielded the 25 T cell receptor beta chains listed below, sequenced in a study of cytomegalovirus exposure and HLA in healthy donors. The PCR had 60 Vbeta and 13 Jbeta primers. The table came from immunoSEQ multiplex PCR; TCRdb's copy has only in-frame clones and leaves some out. The profile shows about 120,000 clones, about 8% of them singletons. The source material was PBMCs. Receptor source: a woman aged 40 to 50 in good health and CMV-seropositive.

V and J are TRBV19 and TRBJ1-1; 7 bases agree with TRBD1. The J segment lost 6 bases and the V segment lost 7 bases, leaving 8 bases of the junction unmatched. Germline lookup yields CDR1 LNHDA and CDR2 SQIVND (reference sequence). The CDR3 is made up of 13 amino acids. The CDR3 region has the DNA TGTGCCAGTAAAAGACAGGGAGTGGCTGAAGCTTTCTTT. Protein: CASKRQGVAEAFF.

This clone was detected a few times. The V gene is TRBV5-4, the J gene TRBJ1-2; 10 nucleotides line up with TRBD1. V dropped 3 bases and J dropped 2; count of bases not matched to a gene: 4. In germline, CDR1 is SGHNT, CDR2 YYREEE (reference sequence). CDR3 size: 15 residues. CDR3 sequence: CASSSRDRGNYGYTF. CDR3 coding DNA: TGTGCCAGCAGCTCCCGGGACAGGGGAAACTATGGCTACACCTTC.

This clone was counted only a few times. The V and J genes are TRBV5-1 and TRBJ1-2, with D possibly being TRBD1 (6 bases). Germline assignment: CDR1 SGHRS and CDR2 YFSETQ. The CDR3 contains 16 residues. V lost 3 bases, J lost 1 base, and 16 bases lay in between. In DNA form, the CDR3 reads TGCGCCAGCAGCTCTCCTGGCGGACAGCATAACTATGGCTACACCTTC. It translates to CASSSPGGQHNYGYTF.

This clone was detected a few times. As DNA, the CDR3 is TGTGCCAGCAGTACGACATCGTACGAGCAGTACTTC. Residues: CASSTTSYEQYF. The V gene is TRBV6-5, the J gene TRBJ2-7, with D uncertain. V lost 5 bases and J 4 bases, leaving 9 bases between the germline ends. Germline V gives CDR1 MNHEY, CDR2 SVGAGI. The CDR3 is 12 residues long.

The V call is TRBV6-5, the J call TRBJ1-1; 10 bases are a match to TRBD1. The junction had 2 bases not matched to a gene; V was cut back by 4 bases and J by 0 bases. This CDR3 is 15 amino acids long. The germline V gene encodes CDR1 MNHEY and CDR2 SVGAGI. CDR3 protein: CASSWDRGLNTEAFF. The CDR3, as DNA: TGTGCCAGCAGTTGGGACAGGGGACTGAACACTGAAGCTTTCTTT.

The chain joins TRBV5-5 to TRBJ2-3; 7 nucleotides align to TRBD1. CDR1 and CDR2 (germline): SGHKS, YYEKEE (reference sequence). CDR3 length equals 17 residues. J gave up 0 bases and V 4 bases, and 11 bases lay outside the gene matches. CDR3 protein: CASSPHPGQLSTDTQYF. In nucleotides, the CDR3 is TGTGCCAGCAGCCCACACCCGGGACAGTTAAGCACAGATACGCAGTATTTT.

This clone was seen only a few times. The rearrangement uses TRBV11-2 and TRBJ2-7, with 12 positions matching TRBD2. The germline V gene has CDR1 SGHAT and CDR2 FQNNGV. The V and J ends lost 4 bases and 4 bases, in that order; junction bases with no gene match: 11. The length of the CDR3 is 17 residues. This CDR3 reads CASSWWKTSGGFYEQYF. CDR3 nucleotide sequence: TGTGCCAGCAGCTGGTGGAAGACTAGCGGGGGCTTTTACGAGCAGTACTTC.

This clone has just a few counts. The chain uses TRBV4-2 and TRBJ2-7; D is perhaps TRBD2 (5 bases). The CDR3 covers 13 residues. The germline CDR1 and CDR2 sequences are LGHNA and YNFKEQ. The ends were cut back, 0 bases at V and 3 bases at J, with 6 bases in the middle. CDR3 amino acids: CASSQERVYEQYF. In DNA form, the CDR3 reads TGTGCCAGCAGCCAAGAGAGGGTCTACGAGCAGTACTTC.

The gene calls are TRBV2 and TRBJ2-7; no reliable D call. The V end was cut by 10 bases, the J end by 2 bases, with 9 bases between. The V gene's germline CDR1 is SNHLY and CDR2 FYNNEI. This CDR3 has 11 amino acids. CDR3 amino acids: CATATPYEQYF. CDR3 nucleotide sequence: TGTGCCACCGCGACACCCTACGAGCAGTACTTC.

This clone was seen a handful of times. The chain is built from TRBV28 and TRBJ1-5; TRBD1 matches at 11 bases. CDR1 and CDR2 from the germline V gene are MDHEN and SYDVKM. The CDR3 spans 16 residues. J was trimmed by 3 bases and V by 4 bases; bases with no gene match: 5. The CDR3 DNA reads TGTGCCAGCAGTTCAAGGACAGGGGGCGTCAATCAGCCCCAGCATTTT. Protein sequence: CASSSRTGGVNQPQHF.

The table lists this clone with a few counts. The CDR3 sequence is CASSEGAGNIIQYF. As DNA, the CDR3 is TGTGCCAGCAGTGAAGGCGCAGGGAATATCATTCAGTACTTC. V and J are TRBV2 and TRBJ2-4, with D tentatively TRBD1 (5 bases). This CDR3 comprises 14 residues. Germline V CDR1 and CDR2: SNHLY, FYNNEI. Between the trimmed V and J ends, which lost 1 base and 9 bases, there was a span of 13 bases.

This clone was observed a few times. The rearrangement uses TRBV19 and TRBJ1-4, with unresolved D. V gave up 9 bases and J gave up 13 bases, with 15 bases separating them. Germline-derived CDR1 and CDR2 are LNHDA and SQIVND (reference sequence). The CDR3 sequence is 11 residues long. The DNA for the CDR3 is TGTGCCAGCCTGTACGGGAGGAGACTGTTTTTT. This encodes CASLYGRRLFF.

The chain joins TRBV25-1 to TRBJ2-7; D gene unclear. The CDR3 sequence is 13 residues long. The V gene lost 1 base and the J gene lost 2 bases, with 6 bases spanning the gap. CDR1 is MGHDK, CDR2 SYGVNS, per germline. The CDR3 DNA reads TGTGCCAGCAGTGAATGGGCAGCCTACGAGCAGTACTTC. This translates into CASSEWAAYEQYF.

In its sample, this clone was seen a few times. The chain combines TRBV6-1 with TRBJ2-3; TRBD2 is a possible D gene (5 bases). The V gene lost 7 bases and the J gene lost 4 bases, with 9 bases spanning the gap. Germline CDR1 is MNHNS and CDR2 is SASEGT. The length of the CDR3 is 12 residues. DNA for the CDR3: TGTGCCAGCACTGTACTAGCAGATACGCAGTATTTT. Amino acids: CASTVLADTQYF.

This clone was recorded a few times. The V gene is TRBV18, the J gene TRBJ2-1; 9 bases fit TRBD1. The CDR3 is 15 residues long. CDR1 KGHSH and CDR2 LQKENI come from the germline V gene. J was trimmed by 9 bases and V by 3 bases; bases with no gene match: 9. Here the CDR3 DNA reads TGTGCCAGCTCACCTAAGGACAGGGGCGGCGGTGAGCAGTTCTTC. Translation: CASSPKDRGGGEQFF.

This clone has only a few counts. The J gene is TRBJ1-3, the V gene TRBV12-5; a possible D gene is TRBD1 (5 bases). The length of the CDR3 is 14 residues. Looked up from germline, CDR1 is LGHNT and CDR2 is FRNRAP. Trimming removed 3 bases from V and 2 bases from J, with 8 bases in between. The CDR3 is CASGFAGPGNTIYF. In DNA form, the CDR3 reads TGTGCTAGTGGTTTTGCGGGGCCTGGAAACACCATATATTTT. The entire variable domain, with the rest obtained from reference TRBV12-5 and TRBJ1-3, is as follows: DARVTQTPRHKVTEMGQEVTMRCQPILGHNTVFWYRQTMMQGLELLAYFRNRAPLDDSGMPKDRFSAEMPDATLATLKIQPSEPRDSAVYFCASGFAGPGNTIYFGEGSWLTVV.

This clone was counted a few times. The chain has TRBV19 and TRBJ1-2; D gene uncertain. The V gene's germline CDR1 is LNHDA and CDR2 SQIVND (reference sequence). The CDR3 loop spans 16 amino acids. The ends were cut back, 4 bases at V and 9 bases at J, with 24 bases in the middle. Here the CDR3 reads CASSSILGSRGTSYTF. The CDR3 region has the DNA TGTGCCAGTAGTAGTATCCTAGGATCCCGGGGAACGAGCTACACCTTC.

This clone was seen a handful of times. Other DNA sequences in the same sample also yield this CDR3. The chain carries TRBV7-8 and TRBJ1-5; 11 bases match TRBD1. CDR1 SGHVS and CDR2 FQNEAQ come from the germline V gene. V was pared by 9 bases and J by 5 bases, with 12 bases of the junction left unmatched. This CDR3 is built from 16 residues. The CDR3 DNA follows: TGTGCCAGTAGCCCCTCCGGGACAGGGGGTTATCAGCCCCAGCATTTT. It encodes CASSPSGTGGYQPQHF.

For the CDR3, the DNA is TGTGCCAGCAGCGTAGACGGCACTGAAGCTTTCTTT. Protein: CASSVDGTEAFF. This chain joins TRBV9 and TRBJ1-1; D call uncertain. The V end lost 0 bases, the J end lost 4 bases, and 4 bases lay between the germline ends. This CDR3 has 12 residues. Germline CDR1 reads SGDLS; CDR2 reads YYNGEE.

This chain joins TRBV5-1 and TRBJ2-7; D is unresolved. Trimming removed 0 bases from V and 3 bases from J, with 13 bases in between. CDR3 length equals 15 residues. Germline loops: CDR1 SGHRS, CDR2 YFSETQ. CDR3 nucleotides: TGCGCCAGCAGCTTGGCTAAACAGCTTAGCTACGAGCAGTACTTC. Residues: CASSLAKQLSYEQYF.

CDR3 in DNA: TGTGCCAGCAGCCGCCTGACAGGGGGCCGAACTGAAGCTTTCTTT. This translates into CASSRLTGGRTEAFF. The chain joins TRBV14 to TRBJ1-1, with 10 bases identical to TRBD1. Germline lookup yields CDR1 SGHDN and CDR2 FVKESK. Trimming removed 4 bases from V and 5 bases from J; junction bases left unmatched: 7. This CDR3 has 15 residues.

V is TRBV7-8 and J is TRBJ1-5; D not resolved. Germline values: CDR1 SGHVS, CDR2 FQNEAQ. The CDR3 runs 15 residues. Trimming shortened V by 1 base and J by 0 bases, and 7 bases separated the two germline ends. In nucleotides, the CDR3 is TGTGCCAGCAGCTTAGGGGCTGATAGCAATCAGCCCCAGCATTTT. The encoded protein is CASSLGADSNQPQHF. Full variable domain (outside the CDR3, taken from reference TRBV7-8 and TRBJ1-5): GAGVSQSPRYKVAKRGQDVALRCDPISGHVSLFWYQQALGQGPEFLTYFQNEAQLDKSGLPSDRFFAERPEGSVSTLKIQRTQQEDSAVYLCASSLGADSNQPQHFGDGTRLSIL.

V usage is TRBV11-1 and J usage is TRBJ2-5, with 11 positions matching TRBD1. With V trimmed by 8 bases and J by 5 bases, 4 bases remained unmatched. This CDR3 is built from 13 residues. The germline gives CDR1 SGHAT, CDR2 FQDESV (reference sequence). This chain's CDR3 is CASLRDRGETQYF. Written as DNA, the CDR3 is TGTGCCAGCCTCCGGGACAGGGGGGAGACCCAGTACTTC.

This clone came up a few times. The genes are TRBV10-3 and TRBJ2-2; 8 bases line up with TRBD2. Germline CDR1 reads ENHRY; CDR2 reads SYGVKD. V shed 2 bases, J shed 1 base, and the junction held 3 bases outside the gene matches. The CDR3 is 16 residues long. The CDR3 bases are TGTGCCATCAGTGAGGGCCTAGCGGGGAACACCGGGGAGCTGTTTTTT. Amino acids: CAISEGLAGNTGELFF.

This clone was observed a few times. The genes are TRBV30 and TRBJ1-2; a possible D gene is TRBD1 (6 bases). V lost 3 bases to trimming and J lost 3 bases, with 11 bases between them. The CDR3 is 13 amino acids. CDR1 is GTSNPN, CDR2 SVGIG, per germline (reference sequence). CDR3 sequence (DNA): TGTGCCTGGAGCACAGGGTTGTACTATGGCTACACCTTC. This translates into CAWSTGLYYGYTF.